Listed below are T cell receptor beta chains from one sample, sequenced in a study of cytomegalovirus exposure and HLA in healthy donors. TCRdb's table, derived via immunoSEQ multiplex PCR, lists solely in-frame clones and lacks some. The profile shows roughly 120,000 clones, approximately 78% of them singletons. The sequenced sample was PBMCs. These receptors were collected from a woman in her thirties in good health and CMV-seronegative. The CDR3 runs from the conserved cysteine through the conserved F or W. D genes are given only for firm matches. Part of the rows lack a size; the others show once, few, many or a class for expanded clones.

J: TRBJ2-5
D: TRBD1
size: .
V: TRBV7-8
DNA: TGTGCCAGCAGCTTAGGGACAGGGCAAGAGACCCAGTACTTC
CDR3: CASSLGTGQETQYF

J: TRBJ2-1
D: .
size: .
V: TRBV5-4
DNA: TGTGCCAGCAGGGAAGGGACTGCTCCGTGGAATGAGCAGTTCTTC
CDR3: CASREGTAPWNEQFF

J: TRBJ2-3
D: TRBD2
size: .
V: TRBV5-1
DNA: TGCGCCAGCAGCTTGGGGCTAGCGGAGTTCACAGATACGCAGTATTTT
CDR3: CASSLGLAEFTDTQYF

J: TRBJ2-1
D: TRBD2
size: .
V: TRBV5-6
DNA: TGTGCCAGCAGCTTAGCGGGAGGGTCCTACTACAATGAGCAGTTCTTC
CDR3: CASSLAGGSYYNEQFF

J: TRBJ2-3
D: TRBD2
size: once
V: TRBV10-2
DNA: TGCGCCAGCAGTGGTAGCGGGGTAGGGACAGATACGCAGTATTTT
CDR3: CASSGSGVGTDTQYF

J: TRBJ1-1
D: .
size: few
V: TRBV14
DNA: TGTGCCAGCAGCCAGGGTCCCGGGTATGAAGCTTTCTTT
CDR3: CASSQGPGYEAFF

J: TRBJ2-1
D: TRBD2
size: .
V: TRBV29-1
DNA: TGCAGCGCCGCTTTGACTAGCGGGGGAGGCCATGAGCAGTTCTTC
CDR3: CSAALTSGGGHEQFF

J: TRBJ1-1
D: TRBD1
size: .
V: TRBV27
DNA: TGTGCCAGCACCGGACAGGGAAACACTGAAGCTTTCTTT
CDR3: CASTGQGNTEAFF

J: TRBJ2-7
D: .
size: .
V: TRBV6-5
DNA: TGTGCCAGCAGTGAGGAAGTGGGCTACGAGCAGTACTTC
CDR3: CASSEEVGYEQYF

J: TRBJ2-7
D: .
size: .
V: TRBV5-1
DNA: TGCGCCAGCAGCTTGGACGGGACAACCAACGAGCAGTACTTC
CDR3: CASSLDGTTNEQYF

J: TRBJ2-7
D: .
size: .
V: TRBV5-1
DNA: TGCGCCAGCTCCTCCCCGATAGACTCGGCTTCACGCGAGCAGTACTTC
CDR3: CASSSPIDSASREQYF

J: TRBJ1-6
D: TRBD1
size: few
V: TRBV6-1
DNA: TGTGCCAGCAGTAAGGACAGGTTAGGTTCACCCCTCCACTTT
CDR3: CASSKDRLGSPLHF

J: TRBJ2-3
D: TRBD2
size: .
V: TRBV5-1
DNA: TGCGCCAGCAGCTTATTACTAGCGAGGACAGATACGCAGTATTTT
CDR3: CASSLLLARTDTQYF

J: TRBJ2-5
D: TRBD2
size: .
V: TRBV9
DNA: TGTGCCAGCAGCCCGGGGACTAGCGGGAGAGCTGAGACCCAGTACTTC
CDR3: CASSPGTSGRAETQYF

J: TRBJ2-3
D: TRBD1
size: .
V: TRBV7-9
DNA: TGTTCCAGCAGCACCCCGGACAGGGGGCTTAGAGATACGCAGTATTTT
CDR3: CSSSTPDRGLRDTQYF

J: TRBJ2-2
D: TRBD1
size: .
V: TRBV27
DNA: TGTGCCACCGGACAGGGCGGGGAGCTGTTTTTT
CDR3: CATGQGGELFF

J: TRBJ1-5
D: .
size: .
V: TRBV27
DNA: TGTGCCAGCAGTGCCCAAACAGGGAAAAATCAGCCCCAGCATTTT
CDR3: CASSAQTGKNQPQHF

J: TRBJ2-6
D: .
size: .
V: TRBV18
DNA: TGTGCCAGCTCACCACCGGAGGCTGGGGCCAACGTCCTGACTTTC
CDR3: CASSPPEAGANVLTF

J: TRBJ2-7
D: .
size: .
V: TRBV18
DNA: TGTGCCAGCTCACCTACGGGGGTCGACGAGCAGTACTTC
CDR3: CASSPTGVDEQYF

J: TRBJ1-4
D: .
size: .
V: TRBV4-2
DNA: TGTGCCAGCAGCCAAGAGGCGATAGACAGGTCGGTTGAAAAACTGTTTTTT
CDR3: CASSQEAIDRSVEKLFF

J: TRBJ1-3
D: .
size: .
V: TRBV5-1
DNA: TGCGCCAGCAGCCGTGCTGCGGCCGACTCTGGAAACACCATATATTTT
CDR3: CASSRAAADSGNTIYF

J: TRBJ1-1
D: .
size: .
V: TRBV9
DNA: TGTGCCAGCAGCGTCGGGACATTCCACACTGAAGCTTTCTTT
CDR3: CASSVGTFHTEAFF

J: TRBJ1-1
D: .
size: .
V: TRBV10-3
DNA: TGTGCCAGCCGAGACGGAGCGAACACTGAAGCTTTCTTT
CDR3: CASRDGANTEAFF

J: TRBJ1-1
D: TRBD1
size: .
V: TRBV19
DNA: TGTGCCAGTAGTATAGGCGGGACAGCGAACACTGAAGCTTTCTTT
CDR3: CASSIGGTANTEAFF

J: TRBJ2-5
D: .
size: few
V: TRBV15
DNA: TGTGCCACCAGCAGAGATAGGGGGGGCCAAGAGACCCAGTACTTC
CDR3: CATSRDRGGQETQYF

J: TRBJ1-2
D: .
size: .
V: TRBV28
DNA: TGTGCCAGCAGTTTAGTCGGCAGGGACTATGGCTACACCTTC
CDR3: CASSLVGRDYGYTF

J: TRBJ1-4
D: .
size: .
V: TRBV7-6
DNA: TGTGCCGTGGTTGAGGGGGCAACTAATGAAAAACTGTTTTTT
CDR3: CAVVEGATNEKLFF

J: TRBJ1-1
D: .
size: .
V: TRBV9
DNA: TGTGCCAGCGCCCCTGGGGGCGCTTACGGCAACACTGAAGCTTTCTTT
CDR3: CASAPGGAYGNTEAFF

J: TRBJ2-5
D: .
size: once
V: TRBV7-2
DNA: TGTGCCAGCAGCTTTGCGGGCCTTCGGGAGACCCAGTACTTC
CDR3: CASSFAGLRETQYF

J: TRBJ1-2
D: TRBD1
size: .
V: TRBV9
DNA: TGTGCCAGCAGCGGTGGTCTGTGGACAGGGTATGGCTACACCTTC
CDR3: CASSGGLWTGYGYTF

J: TRBJ2-5
D: TRBD2
size: .
V: TRBV7-9
DNA: TGTGCCAGCAGCTTATCAAGCGGGACTTCGGAGACCCAGTACTTC
CDR3: CASSLSSGTSETQYF

J: TRBJ2-7
D: TRBD1
size: .
V: TRBV25-1
DNA: TGTGCCAGCACAGGGGGCAGGGAGCAGTACTTC
CDR3: CASTGGREQYF

J: TRBJ1-5
D: TRBD1
size: .
V: TRBV15
DNA: TGTGCCACCAGCACCTGGGACAGTCCACCCAATCAGCCCCAGCATTTT
CDR3: CATSTWDSPPNQPQHF

J: TRBJ2-1
D: TRBD1
size: .
V: TRBV18
DNA: TGTGCCAGCTCACCAGTGGACAGGGCATACAATGAGCAGTTCTTC
CDR3: CASSPVDRAYNEQFF

J: TRBJ1-4
D: .
size: once
V: TRBV5-6
DNA: TGTGCCAGCAGCTTGAATCTCGGGGCAACTAATGAAAAACTGTTTTTT
CDR3: CASSLNLGATNEKLFF

J: TRBJ2-7
D: .
size: few
V: TRBV21-1
DNA: TGTGCCAGCAGCAAAGAGGTGCCTGGGACAGGGAGGGAGCAGTACTTC
CDR3: CASSKEVPGTGREQYF

J: TRBJ1-1
D: .
size: .
V: TRBV29-1
DNA: TGCAGCGTTGTAGGCAGGCTTAATATTTATTTGGAAGCTTTCTTT
CDR3: CSVVGRLNIYLEAFF

J: TRBJ2-1
D: .
size: .
V: TRBV7-3
DNA: TGTGCCAGCAGCTTATTAGCGAACAATGAGCAGTTCTTC
CDR3: CASSLLANNEQFF

J: TRBJ2-7
D: TRBD1
size: .
V: TRBV25-1
DNA: TGTGCCAGCACAGGGACAGGGGTTACCTACGAGCAGTACTTC
CDR3: CASTGTGVTYEQYF

J: TRBJ2-3
D: TRBD2
size: once
V: TRBV5-1
DNA: TGCGCCAGCAGCTTGGGACTAGCGGGGGGTTCAGATACGCAGTATTTT
CDR3: CASSLGLAGGSDTQYF